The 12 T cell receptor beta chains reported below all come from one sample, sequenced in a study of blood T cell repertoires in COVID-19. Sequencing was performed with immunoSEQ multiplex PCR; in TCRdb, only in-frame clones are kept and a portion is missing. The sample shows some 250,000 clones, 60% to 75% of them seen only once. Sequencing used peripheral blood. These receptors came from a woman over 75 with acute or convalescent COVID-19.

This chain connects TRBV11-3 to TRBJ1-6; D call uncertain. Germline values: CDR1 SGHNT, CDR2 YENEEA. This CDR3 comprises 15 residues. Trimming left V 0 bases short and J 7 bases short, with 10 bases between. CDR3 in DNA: TGTGCCAGCAGCTTAGAGGTCAGGAGGAATTCACCCCTCCACTTT. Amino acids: CASSLEVRRNSPLHF.

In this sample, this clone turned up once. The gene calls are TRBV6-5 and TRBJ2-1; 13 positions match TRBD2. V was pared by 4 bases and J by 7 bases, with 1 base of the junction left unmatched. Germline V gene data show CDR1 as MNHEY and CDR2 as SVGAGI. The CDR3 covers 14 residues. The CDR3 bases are TGTGCCAGCAGTTGGACTAGCGGGAGAAATGAGCAGTTCTTC. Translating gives CASSWTSGRNEQFF.

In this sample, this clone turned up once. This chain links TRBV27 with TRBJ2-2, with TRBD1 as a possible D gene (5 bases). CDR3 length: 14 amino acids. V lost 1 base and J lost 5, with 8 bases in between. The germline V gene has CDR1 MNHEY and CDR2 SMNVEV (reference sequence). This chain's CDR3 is CASSLFRETGELFF. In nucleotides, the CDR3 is TGTGCCAGCAGTTTATTCAGGGAAACCGGGGAGCTGTTTTTT.

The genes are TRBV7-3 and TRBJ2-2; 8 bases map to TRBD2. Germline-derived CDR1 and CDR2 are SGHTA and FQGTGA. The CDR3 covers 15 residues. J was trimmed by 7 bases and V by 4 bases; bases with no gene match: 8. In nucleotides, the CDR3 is TGTGCCAGCAGCTCGCTTAGCGGGGATGGCGGGGAGCTGTTTTTT. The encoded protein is CASSSLSGDGGELFF.

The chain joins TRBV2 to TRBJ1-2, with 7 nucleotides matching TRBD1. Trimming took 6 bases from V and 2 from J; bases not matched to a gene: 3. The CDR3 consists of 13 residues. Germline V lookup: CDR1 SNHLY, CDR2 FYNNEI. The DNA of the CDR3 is TGTGCCAGCAGGGTACAGGGGAACTATGGCTACACCTTC. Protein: CASRVQGNYGYTF.

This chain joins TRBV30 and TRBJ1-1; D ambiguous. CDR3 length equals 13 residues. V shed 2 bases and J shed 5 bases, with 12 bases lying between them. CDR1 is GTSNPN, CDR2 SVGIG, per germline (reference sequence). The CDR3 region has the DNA TGTGCCTGGAGTCTGGGGAGTAGGACTGAAGCTTTCTTT. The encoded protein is CAWSLGSRTEAFF.

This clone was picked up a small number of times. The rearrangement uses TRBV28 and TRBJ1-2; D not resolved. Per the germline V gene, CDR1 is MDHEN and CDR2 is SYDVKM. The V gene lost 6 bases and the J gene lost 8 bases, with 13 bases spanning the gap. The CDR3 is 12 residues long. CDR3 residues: CASSLGYRGYTF. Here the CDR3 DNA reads TGTGCCAGCAGCTTAGGATACAGAGGCTACACCTTC.

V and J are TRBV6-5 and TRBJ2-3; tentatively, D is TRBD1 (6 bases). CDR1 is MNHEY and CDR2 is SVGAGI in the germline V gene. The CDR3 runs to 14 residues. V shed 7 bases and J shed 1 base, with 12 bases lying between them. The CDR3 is CASTPTGRTDTQYF. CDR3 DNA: TGTGCCAGCACCCCGACAGGTCGCACAGATACGCAGTATTTT.

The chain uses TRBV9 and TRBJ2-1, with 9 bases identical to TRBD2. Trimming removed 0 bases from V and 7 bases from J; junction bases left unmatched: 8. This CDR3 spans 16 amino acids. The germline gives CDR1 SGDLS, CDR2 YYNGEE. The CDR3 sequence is CASSVAAWREGNEQFF. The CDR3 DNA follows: TGTGCCAGCAGCGTAGCGGCCTGGCGGGAGGGTAATGAGCAGTTCTTC.

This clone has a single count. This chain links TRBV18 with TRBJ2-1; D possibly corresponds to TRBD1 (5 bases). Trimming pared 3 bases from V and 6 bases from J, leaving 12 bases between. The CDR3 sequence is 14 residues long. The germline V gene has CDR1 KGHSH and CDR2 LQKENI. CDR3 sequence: CASSPERGLNEQFF. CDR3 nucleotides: TGTGCCAGCTCACCCGAAAGGGGCCTCAATGAGCAGTTCTTC.

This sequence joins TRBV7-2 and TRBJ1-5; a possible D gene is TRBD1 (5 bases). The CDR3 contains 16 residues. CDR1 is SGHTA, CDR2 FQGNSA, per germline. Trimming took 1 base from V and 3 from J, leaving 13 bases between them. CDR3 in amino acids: CASSLDGGGNNQPQHF. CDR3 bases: TGTGCCAGCAGCTTAGACGGGGGGGGGAACAATCAGCCCCAGCATTTT.

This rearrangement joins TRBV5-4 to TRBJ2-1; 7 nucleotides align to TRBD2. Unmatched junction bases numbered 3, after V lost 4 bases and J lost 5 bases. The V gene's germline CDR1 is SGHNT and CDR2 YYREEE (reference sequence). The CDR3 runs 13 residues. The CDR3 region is CASSPGTNNEQFF. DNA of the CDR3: TGTGCCAGCAGCCCCGGGACTAACAATGAGCAGTTCTTC.